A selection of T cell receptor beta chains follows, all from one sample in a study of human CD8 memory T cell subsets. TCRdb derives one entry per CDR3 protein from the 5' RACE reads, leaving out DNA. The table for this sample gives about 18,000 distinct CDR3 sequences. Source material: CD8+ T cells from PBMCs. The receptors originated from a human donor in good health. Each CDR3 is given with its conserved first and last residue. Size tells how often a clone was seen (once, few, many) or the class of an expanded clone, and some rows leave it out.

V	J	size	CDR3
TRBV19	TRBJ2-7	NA	CASSLRTGPNYEQYF
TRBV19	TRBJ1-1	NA	CASEAGTAYTEAFF
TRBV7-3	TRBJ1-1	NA	CASSSGPYTEAFF
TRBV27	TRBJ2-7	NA	CASSTIQGAIYDEQYF
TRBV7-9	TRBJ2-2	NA	CASSSPGQGATGELFF
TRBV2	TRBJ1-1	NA	CASRNRGRAGITEAFF
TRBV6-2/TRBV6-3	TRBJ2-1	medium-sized	CASSPTSGSHNEQFF
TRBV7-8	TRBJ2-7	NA	CASSTGVGLDEQYF
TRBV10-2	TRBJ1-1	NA	CASSEPDRGNTEAFF
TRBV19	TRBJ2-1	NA	CASSIGEAGAYNEQFF
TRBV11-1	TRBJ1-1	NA	CASSPGYTEAFF
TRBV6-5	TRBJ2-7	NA	CASRGGVSYEQYF
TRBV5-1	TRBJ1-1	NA	CASSLIRHTEAFF
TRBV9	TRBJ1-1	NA	CASSPLPRTVRNPEAFF
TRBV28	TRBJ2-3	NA	CASSSSFGTSGWDTQYF
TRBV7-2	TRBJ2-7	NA	CASSLVGGAGTSYEQYF
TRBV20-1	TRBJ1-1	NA	CSAGEQPLYNTEAFF